Each of the 3 T cell receptor beta chains below was sequenced from the same sample in a study of tumor and adjacent non-tumor tissue in lung cancer. The library came from three nested PCR rounds adapted from ARM-PCR protocols. TCRdb re-called the multiplex PCR reads with MiXCR, one entry per CDR3 protein. The sample carries 81,000 or so distinct CDR3 sequences, about four fifths recorded once. RNA was extracted from bulk tissue without any cell sorting. Distant lung tissue was collected more than 3 cm away from the tumor edge. The sequenced material came from distant non-tumor lung tissue. These TCRs come from a man in his sixties with non-small cell lung cancer.

In regard to this clonotype: One end of the junction is discordant with germline, which a read error may explain. This chain links TRBV29-1 with TRBJ2-3; possibly TRBD2 for D (5 bases). The CDR3 length is 15 residues. Germline loops: CDR1 SQVTM, CDR2 ANQGSEA. The chain's CDR3 is CSVTSLSGSTDTLYF. DNA of the CDR3: TGCAGCGTTACGAGTTTGAGCGGTAGCACAGATACGCTGTATTTT.

As to this clonotype: Compared with germline, one end of the junction differs, possibly owing to a read error. The J gene is TRBJ2-5, the V gene TRBV6-5; D may match TRBD1 or TRBD2 (6 bases each). The CDR3 has 14 residues. Germline V gene sequence: CDR1 MNHEY, CDR2 SVGAGI. CDR3 DNA: TGTACCAGCAGGAGGGACAACGTCCAAGAGACCCGGTACTTC. Protein sequence: CTSRRDNVQETRYF.

Remarks on this clonotype: Lacking the conserved final phenylalanine or tryptophan, this CDR3 likely reflects a read error. V usage is TRBV4-3 and J usage is TRBJ1-1; no clear D. The length of the CDR3 is 17 residues. Germline V CDR1 and CDR2: LGHNA, YSLEER. Here the CDR3 DNA reads TGCGCCAGCAACCAAGACGTTCCGGGCAGTTCGGGCACAGAAGCTTTCCTT. This translates into CASNQDVPGSSGTEAFL.